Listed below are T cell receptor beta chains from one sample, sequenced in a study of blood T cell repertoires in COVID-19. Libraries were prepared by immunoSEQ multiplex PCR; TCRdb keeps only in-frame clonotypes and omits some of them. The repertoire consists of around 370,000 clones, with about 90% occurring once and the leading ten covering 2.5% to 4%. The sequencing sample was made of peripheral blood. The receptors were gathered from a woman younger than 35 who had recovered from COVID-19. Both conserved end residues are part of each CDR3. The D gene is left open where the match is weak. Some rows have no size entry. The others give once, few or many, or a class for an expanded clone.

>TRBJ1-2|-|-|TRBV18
TGTGCCAGCTCACCGGAAGGGGGCTATGGCTACACCTTC
CASSPEGGYGYTF
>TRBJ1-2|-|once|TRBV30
TGTGCCTGGAGTGTTAGCCCCCGGGGGACGGACTATGGCTACACCTTC
CAWSVSPRGTDYGYTF
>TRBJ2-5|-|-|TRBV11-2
TGTGCCAGCAGCTTAAACACAGGGCAAGAGACCCAGTACTTC
CASSLNTGQETQYF
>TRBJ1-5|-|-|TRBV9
TGTGCCAGCAGCACCCCCCCGGAAAAGGCGGCCCAGCATTTT
CASSTPPEKAAQHF
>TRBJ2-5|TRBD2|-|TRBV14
TGTGCCAGCAGCCTCTCCCCGGGGAGGGGAGTAGGACCCAGTGAGACCCAGTACTTC
CASSLSPGRGVGPSETQYF
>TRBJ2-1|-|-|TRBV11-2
TGTGCCAGCAGCTTCGTGTTCTCGTCCTACAATGAGCAGTTCTTC
CASSFVFSSYNEQFF
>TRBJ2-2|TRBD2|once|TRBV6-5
TGTGCCAGCAGCTTAGCGGGAGGAGGCACCGGGGAGCTGTTTTTT
CASSLAGGGTGELFF
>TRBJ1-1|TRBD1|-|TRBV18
TGTGCCAGCTCACTCACGATAAACACAGGGGTAAGGAAGAACACTGAAGCTTTCTTT
CASSLTINTGVRKNTEAFF
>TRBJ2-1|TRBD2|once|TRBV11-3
TGTGCCAGCAGCTTAGGCAGCGGGAGAGGCGATGAGCAGTTCTTC
CASSLGSGRGDEQFF
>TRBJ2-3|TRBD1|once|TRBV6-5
TGTGCCAGCAGTTGGACAGGGGGCATTCAAGATACGCAGTATTTT
CASSWTGGIQDTQYF
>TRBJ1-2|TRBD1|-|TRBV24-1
TGTGCCACCAGTCAAACAGGGGGTAGGATGAGGGCTAACTATGGCTACACCTTC
CATSQTGGRMRANYGYTF
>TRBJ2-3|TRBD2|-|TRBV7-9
TGTGCCAGCAGCTCAACTAGCGGGAGGACAGATACGCAGTATTTT
CASSSTSGRTDTQYF
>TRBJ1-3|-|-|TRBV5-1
TGCGCCAGCAGCTTGGGAGGGCAAGGAAACACCATATATTTT
CASSLGGQGNTIYF
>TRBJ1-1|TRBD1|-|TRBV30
TGTGCCTGGAGTGGCCGACAGGGTTGGAAAGCTTTCTTT
CAWSGRQGWKAFF
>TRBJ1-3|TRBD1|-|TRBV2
TGTGCCAGCACCCAGGACAGGGTTTATTCCGGAAACACCATATATTTT
CASTQDRVYSGNTIYF
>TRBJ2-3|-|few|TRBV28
TGTGCCAGCAGGCGGACTCCGGATTCGACAGATACGCAGTATTTT
CASRRTPDSTDTQYF
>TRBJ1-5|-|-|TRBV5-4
TGTGCCAGCAGCTTAAACAACAATCAGCCCCAGCATTTT
CASSLNNNQPQHF
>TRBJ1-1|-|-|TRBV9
TGTGCCAGCAGCGTAGAAATAGGGGGGAACACTGAAGCTTTCTTT
CASSVEIGGNTEAFF
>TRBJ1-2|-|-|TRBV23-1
TGCGCCAGCACCTTAAATCCTGGGGGGAGCTATGGCTACACCTTC
CASTLNPGGSYGYTF
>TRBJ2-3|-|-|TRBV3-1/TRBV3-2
TGTGCCAGCAGTCTGAGGAGTGGGAGCACAGATACGCAGTATTTT
CASSLRSGSTDTQYF
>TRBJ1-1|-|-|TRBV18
TGTGCCAGCTCACCGACCACCCAGGGGAACACTGAAGCTTTCTTT
CASSPTTQGNTEAFF
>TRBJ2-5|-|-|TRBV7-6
TGTGCCAGCAGCTCGGACAGTCAAGAGACCCAGTACTTC
CASSSDSQETQYF
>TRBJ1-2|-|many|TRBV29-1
TGCAGCGCCGCCCAGGGTCCCTATGGCTACACCTTC
CSAAQGPYGYTF
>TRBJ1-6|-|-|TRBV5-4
TGTGCCAGTAAAGACAGCAAGAATAATTCACCCCTCCACTTT
CASKDSKNNSPLHF
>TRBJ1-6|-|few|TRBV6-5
TGTGCCAGCAGCTCCACAGGGAACAATAATTCACCCCTCCACTTT
CASSSTGNNNSPLHF
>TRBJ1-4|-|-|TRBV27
TGTGCCAGCAGTTTCCGGTCGACTAATGAAAAACTGTTTTTT
CASSFRSTNEKLFF
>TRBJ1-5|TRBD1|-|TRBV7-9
TGTGCCAGCACCCTCGACAGGGATCAGCCCCAGCATTTT
CASTLDRDQPQHF
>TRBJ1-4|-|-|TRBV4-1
TGCGCCAGCAGCCAAGAGCCAGCGAATGAAAAACTGTTTTTT
CASSQEPANEKLFF
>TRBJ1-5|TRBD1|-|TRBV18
TGTGCCAGCTCACCTGCACAGGGGAATCAGCCCCAGCATTTT
CASSPAQGNQPQHF
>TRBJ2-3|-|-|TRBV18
TGTGCCAGCTCACCCGGGGTAGGCACAGATACGCAGTATTTT
CASSPGVGTDTQYF
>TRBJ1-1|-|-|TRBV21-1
TGTGCCAGCAGCAAAGGGAGAAATCTGAACACTGAAGCTTTCTTT
CASSKGRNLNTEAFF
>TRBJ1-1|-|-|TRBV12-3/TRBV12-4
TGTGCCAGCCGGGCAGGGCCGAACACTGAAGCTTTCTTT
CASRAGPNTEAFF
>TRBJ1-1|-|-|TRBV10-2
TGCGCCAGCAGCGAGGAGCTCACTGAAGCTTTCTTT
CASSEELTEAFF
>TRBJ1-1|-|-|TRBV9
TGTGCCAGCAGGCCCGGCGGGAGGAACACTGAAGCTTTCTTT
CASRPGGRNTEAFF
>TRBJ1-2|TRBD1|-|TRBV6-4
TGTGCCAGCAGTGACTCGAGCCAAAAGGGGGCGATGGGCTACACCTTC
CASSDSSQKGAMGYTF
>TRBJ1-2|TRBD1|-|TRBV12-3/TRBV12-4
TGTGCCAGCAGTTCCCGACAGGGGGGTGGCTACACCTTC
CASSSRQGGGYTF
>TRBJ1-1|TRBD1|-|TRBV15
TGTGCCACCAGCAGAGATGCGGCGAGACAGGGGATGAAGAACACTGAAGCTTTCTTT
CATSRDAARQGMKNTEAFF
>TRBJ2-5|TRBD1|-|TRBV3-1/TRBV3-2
TGTGCCAGCAGCCGTTGGACAGGGTTGGGCCAAGAGACCCAGTACTTC
CASSRWTGLGQETQYF
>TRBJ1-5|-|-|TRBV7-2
TGTGCCAGCAGCTCACAGGGAAGGAATCAGCCCCAGCATTTT
CASSSQGRNQPQHF